Below are 26 T cell receptor beta chains sequenced from a single sample in a study of beta chain features in type 1 diabetes. All of the isolated RNA was reverse transcribed, so expressed TCRB transcripts were sequenced. The protocol was immunoSEQ multiplex PCR, while the TCRdb copy is restricted to in-frame clones and leaves out a portion. The table shows 200,000 to 250,000 clones, with approximately 70% occurring only once. The source material was naive CD4+ T cells from blood. The receptors shown here come from a man younger than 45 in good health.

The chain has TRBV30 and TRBJ2-7; TRBD2 might be the D (6 bases). Germline-derived CDR1 and CDR2 are GTSNPN and SVGIG (reference sequence). V was pared by 5 bases and J by 4 bases, with 9 bases between. The CDR3 is 11 amino acids. The CDR3 sequence is CAWAGGYEQYF. DNA of the CDR3: TGTGCCTGGGCTGGGGGGTACGAGCAGTACTTC.

The J gene is TRBJ2-7, the V gene TRBV4-3; 7 bases are shared with TRBD2. This CDR3 has 15 amino acids. Germline V gene sequence: CDR1 LGHNA, CDR2 YSLEER. Trimming took 3 bases from V and 5 from J; bases not matched to a gene: 10. The CDR3 DNA reads TGCGCCAGCAGCCAGACGCCGACTAGCTACCACGAGCAGTACTTC. Its protein product is CASSQTPTSYHEQYF.

This sequence joins TRBV5-1 and TRBJ2-3; the D gene is possibly TRBD1 (6 bases). The germline CDR1 and CDR2 sequences are SGHRS and YFSETQ. V was pared by 1 base and J by 8 bases, with 14 bases between. The CDR3 contains 14 residues. CDR3 region: CASSLIEKGGTQYF. CDR3 sequence (DNA): TGCGCCAGCAGCTTGATCGAGAAAGGGGGTACGCAGTATTTT.

The chain links TRBV30 to TRBJ2-2; D uncertain. V was cut by 1 base and J by 6 bases, with 9 bases left in between. The germline V gene has CDR1 GTSNPN and CDR2 SVGIG (reference sequence). The CDR3 contains 13 residues. CDR3 coding DNA: TGTGCCTGGAGTGGCTGGTCTCCCGGGGAGCTGTTTTTT. Translating it yields CAWSGWSPGELFF.

This clone was picked up a small number of times. CDR3: CASLGQGRFNYGYTF. CDR3 nucleotide sequence: TGTGCCAGCCTGGGACAGGGGAGGTTCAACTATGGCTACACCTTC. This chain links TRBV9 with TRBJ1-2, with TRBD1 matching over 10 bases. Per germline, CDR1 SGDLS and CDR2 YYNGEE. V lost 7 bases to trimming and J lost 2 bases; unmatched junction nucleotides: 8. The CDR3 loop spans 15 amino acids.

V is TRBV30 and J is TRBJ2-2; TRBD2 agrees at 7 bases. From germline, CDR1 is GTSNPN and CDR2 SVGIG (reference sequence). CDR3 length: 15 residues. Trimming took 4 bases from V and 1 from J; bases not matched to a gene: 6. The CDR3 is CAWTGLTQNTGELFF. In nucleotides, the CDR3 is TGTGCCTGGACGGGACTAACCCAGAACACCGGGGAGCTGTTTTTT.

The gene calls are TRBV5-1 and TRBJ2-5; D uncertain. Trimming took off 3 bases at V and 5 bases at J, with 14 bases between the two ends. The CDR3 sequence is 14 residues long. Germline V lookup: CDR1 SGHRS, CDR2 YFSETQ. This CDR3 reads CASSSALIGETQYF. The CDR3 DNA is TGCGCCAGCAGCTCGGCCCTAATTGGGGAGACCCAGTACTTC. Using reference TRBV5-1 and TRBJ2-5 for the parts outside the CDR3, the full variable domain is KAGVTQTPRYLIKTRGQQVTLSCSPISGHRSVSWYQQTPGQGLQFLFEYFSETQRNKGNFPGRFSGRQFSNSRSEMNVSTLELGDSALYLCASSSALIGETQYFGPGTRLLVL.

The rearrangement links TRBV7-2 to TRBJ2-3, with D hard to call. There are 11 residues in the CDR3. CDR1 is SGHTA and CDR2 is FQGNSA in the germline V gene. Between the trimmed V and J ends, which lost 4 bases and 7 bases, there was a span of 6 bases. The CDR3 sequence is CASSSTYTQYF. Here the CDR3 DNA reads TGTGCCAGCAGCTCAACATATACGCAGTATTTT.

The V gene is TRBV9, the J gene TRBJ2-7, with 7 positions matching TRBD1. Germline trimming cut 4 bases from V and 2 bases from J; bases unmatched to any gene: 9. Germline V gene sequence: CDR1 SGDLS, CDR2 YYNGEE. The CDR3 totals 15 residues. The CDR3 nucleotides read TGTGCCAGCAGCCCCCGAACAGGGGCTCCCTACGAGCAGTACTTC. Translated: CASSPRTGAPYEQYF.

The sample holds a few counts of this clone. V gene TRBV29-1 combines with J gene TRBJ1-1, with D perhaps TRBD1 (5 bases). Germline lookup yields CDR1 SQVTM and CDR2 ANQGSEA. Trimming cost V 6 bases and J 5 bases, with 22 bases left between them. This CDR3 region has 15 residues. CDR3 sequence reads: CSVIYTGRAGTEAFF. CDR3 nucleotides: TGCAGCGTGATTTACACAGGACGCGCAGGAACTGAAGCTTTCTTT.

This clone has only a few counts. This chain uses TRBV28 with TRBJ2-7; 8 bases are a match to TRBD1. The length of the CDR3 is 14 residues. The V segment lost 4 bases and the J segment 2 bases; nucleotides outside the gene matches: 4. The germline CDR1 and CDR2 sequences are MDHEN and SYDVKM. CDR3 protein: CASSSGQGPYEQYF. CDR3 bases: TGTGCCAGCAGTTCTGGACAGGGTCCCTACGAGCAGTACTTC.

The chain is built from TRBV30 and TRBJ2-1, with 9 bases aligning to TRBD1. V shed 8 bases, J shed 2 bases, and the junction held 4 bases outside the gene matches. The germline V gene encodes CDR1 GTSNPN and CDR2 SVGIG (reference sequence). CDR3 length: 13 amino acids. The CDR3 sequence is CAKTGGAYNEQFF. CDR3 DNA: TGTGCCAAGACAGGGGGAGCCTACAATGAGCAGTTCTTC.

The V gene is TRBV4-1, the J gene TRBJ2-5, with 9 bases aligning to TRBD1. CDR3 length: 14 amino acids. V shed 6 bases, J shed 4 bases, and the junction held 6 bases outside the gene matches. Germline assignment: CDR1 MGHRA and CDR2 YSYEKL. CDR3 protein: CASRGTGSRETQYF. The CDR3 nucleotides read TGCGCCAGCAGGGGGACAGGGTCGAGAGAGACCCAGTACTTC.

The chain couples TRBV5-4 to TRBJ2-1; 11 nucleotides line up with TRBD2. The CDR3 totals 14 residues. Germline CDR1 and CDR2: SGHNT and YYREEE (reference sequence). V gave up 4 bases and J gave up 6 bases; unmatched junction bases: 3. The CDR3 nucleotides read TGTGCCAGCAGCCTGGGACTAGCGGTCAATGAGCAGTTCTTC. Residues: CASSLGLAVNEQFF.

The chain joins TRBV29-1 to TRBJ1-1; a weak D match, TRBD1 (6 bases). In germline, CDR1 is SQVTM, CDR2 ANQGSEA. CDR3 size: 12 residues. Trimming removed 7 bases at V and 3 bases at J, with 12 bases between. CDR3 in DNA: TGCAGCGGCTTACAGGGCTACACTGAAGCTTTCTTT. Residues: CSGLQGYTEAFF.

The rearrangement uses TRBV30 and TRBJ1-1; 7 bases fit TRBD1. V lost 1 base to trimming and J lost 7 bases; unmatched junction nucleotides: 9. This CDR3 is 14 amino acids long. The V gene's germline CDR1 is GTSNPN and CDR2 SVGIG (reference sequence). The CDR3 loop reads CAWSAGGDWSEAFF. DNA for the CDR3: TGTGCCTGGAGTGCAGGGGGGGACTGGAGTGAAGCTTTCTTT.

CDR3 region: CASSGQGAGNYGYTF. In nucleotides, the CDR3 is TGTGCCAGCTCGGGGCAGGGGGCCGGGAACTATGGCTACACCTTC. The V gene is TRBV28, the J gene TRBJ1-2, with 8 bases that match TRBD1. The CDR3 is made up of 15 amino acids. The V and J ends lost 8 bases and 2 bases, in that order; junction bases with no gene match: 10. CDR1 is MDHEN, CDR2 SYDVKM, per germline.

This sequence joins TRBV28 and TRBJ2-3, with 15 bases lining up with TRBD2. The CDR3 extends over 17 amino acids. The V gene's germline CDR1 is MDHEN and CDR2 SYDVKM. J was trimmed by 4 bases and V by 6 bases; bases with no gene match: 8. CDR3 DNA: TGTGCCAGCAGCGGCTCGTGGACTAGCGGGAGGGCAGATACGCAGTATTTT. It encodes CASSGSWTSGRADTQYF.

The rearrangement links TRBV4-2 to TRBJ1-5; 7 nucleotides match TRBD1. There are 15 residues in the CDR3. Per germline, CDR1 LGHNA and CDR2 YNFKEQ. The trim removed 2 bases at V and 3 bases at J, leaving 4 bases unmatched. CDR3 sequence (DNA): TGTGCCAGCAGCCAATCCGGACAGGACAATCAGCCCCAGCATTTT. Its translation is CASSQSGQDNQPQHF.

The chain couples TRBV30 to TRBJ2-7; TRBD1 matches at 7 bases. This CDR3 is 15 amino acids long. Germline V lookup: CDR1 GTSNPN, CDR2 SVGIG (reference sequence). J gave up 6 bases and V 2 bases, and 13 bases lay outside the gene matches. CDR3 nucleotides: TGTGCCTGGAGTCCGGACAGGCCCATAACATCCGAGCAGTACTTC. Its translation is CAWSPDRPITSEQYF.

This chain connects TRBV7-2 to TRBJ2-1; TRBD2 matches 11 bases. Germline V gene sequence: CDR1 SGHTA, CDR2 FQGNSA. The CDR3 is made up of 15 amino acids. The J segment lost 7 bases and the V segment lost 2 bases, leaving 4 bases of the junction unmatched. CDR3 in amino acids: CASSLRLAGGNEQFF. In DNA, the CDR3 is TGTGCCAGCAGCTTAAGGCTAGCGGGGGGTAATGAGCAGTTCTTC.

The rearrangement links TRBV4-1 to TRBJ2-7, with no clear D. CDR1 and CDR2 from the germline V gene are MGHRA and YSYEKL. The CDR3 runs 13 residues. Trimming left V 1 base short and J 6 bases short, with 10 bases between. As DNA, the CDR3 is TGCGCCAGCAGCCAAGTTGGTCTTGGCGAGCAGTACTTC. It translates to CASSQVGLGEQYF.

In DNA, the CDR3 is TGTGCCAGCTCACCATACCTAAACACAGATACGCAGTATTTT. It specifies CASSPYLNTDTQYF. V gene TRBV18 combines with J gene TRBJ2-3; D remains unclear. The germline V gene has CDR1 KGHSH and CDR2 LQKENI. The CDR3 covers 14 residues. The V gene lost 2 bases and the J gene lost 2 bases, with 8 bases spanning the gap.

The chain is built from TRBV2 and TRBJ1-1; tentatively, D is TRBD1 (5 bases). This CDR3 has 13 amino acids. Germline V lookup: CDR1 SNHLY, CDR2 FYNNEI. Trimming removed 5 bases from V and 1 base from J, with 8 bases in between. CDR3 nucleotide sequence: TGTGCCAGCAGTTACAGGCCGAACACTGAAGCTTTCTTT. Translation: CASSYRPNTEAFF.

The chain employs TRBV7-8 and TRBJ2-4; 7 positions match TRBD2. The V gene's germline CDR1 is SGHVS and CDR2 FQNEAQ. The CDR3 runs 11 residues. V lost 4 bases, J lost 9 bases, and 0 bases stayed unmatched. CDR3 sequence reads: CASSSGGIQYF. The CDR3 coding sequence is TGTGCCAGCAGCTCGGGGGGCATTCAGTACTTC. Variable domain in full (rest from reference TRBV7-8 and TRBJ2-4): GAGVSQSPRYKVAKRGQDVALRCDPISGHVSLFWYQQALGQGPEFLTYFQNEAQLDKSGLPSDRFFAERPEGSVSTLKIQRTQQEDSAVYLCASSSGGIQYFGAGTRLSVL.

This chain links TRBV5-1 with TRBJ2-3, with a tentative D call TRBD2 (6 bases). Germline V lookup: CDR1 SGHRS, CDR2 YFSETQ. Deletions cut 3 bases from V and 7 bases from J, with 9 bases between. There are 12 residues in the CDR3. CDR3 sequence: CASSWDLYTQYF. The CDR3 DNA follows: TGCGCCAGCAGCTGGGACTTATATACGCAGTATTTT.